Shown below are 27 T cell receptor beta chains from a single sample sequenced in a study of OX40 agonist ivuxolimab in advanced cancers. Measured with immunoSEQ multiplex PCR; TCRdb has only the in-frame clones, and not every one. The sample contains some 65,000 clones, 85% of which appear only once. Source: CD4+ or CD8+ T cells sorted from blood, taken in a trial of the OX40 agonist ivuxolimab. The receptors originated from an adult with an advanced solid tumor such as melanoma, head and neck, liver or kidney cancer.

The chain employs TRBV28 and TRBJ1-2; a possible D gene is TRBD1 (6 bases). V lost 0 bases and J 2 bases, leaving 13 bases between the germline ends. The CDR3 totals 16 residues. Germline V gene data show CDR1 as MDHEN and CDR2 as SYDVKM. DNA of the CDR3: TGTGCCAGCAGTTTATGGGCTAGGGGGGCAAACTATGGCTACACCTTC. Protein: CASSLWARGANYGYTF.

For the CDR3, the DNA is TGTGCCAGCACGGAAAATCTAGTGAGAGAGACCCAGTACTTC. Protein sequence: CASTENLVRETQYF. The chain combines TRBV2 with TRBJ2-5; no clear D. CDR1 is SNHLY, CDR2 FYNNEI, per germline. The CDR3 has 14 amino acids. V was pared by 7 bases and J by 4 bases, with 16 bases between.

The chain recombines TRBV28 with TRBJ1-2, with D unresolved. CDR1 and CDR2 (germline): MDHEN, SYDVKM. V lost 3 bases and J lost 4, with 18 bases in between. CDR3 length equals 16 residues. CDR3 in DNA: TGTGCCAGCAGTTTGGAATCGTACCAGCAATTCTATGGCTACACCTTC. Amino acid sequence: CASSLESYQQFYGYTF.

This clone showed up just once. CDR3 region: CASSLGGRNQPQHF. As DNA, the CDR3 is TGTGCCAGCAGCTTAGGGGGGCGGAATCAGCCCCAGCATTTT. V gene TRBV5-4 combines with J gene TRBJ1-5; D possibly corresponds to TRBD1 (6 bases). The germline V gene has CDR1 SGHNT and CDR2 YYREEE (reference sequence). Trimming took off 2 bases at V and 4 bases at J, with 10 bases between the two ends. The CDR3 consists of 14 residues.

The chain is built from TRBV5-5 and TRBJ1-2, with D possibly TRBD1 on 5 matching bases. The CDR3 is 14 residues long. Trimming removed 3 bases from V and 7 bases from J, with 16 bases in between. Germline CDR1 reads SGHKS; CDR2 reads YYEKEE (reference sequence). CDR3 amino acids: CASSSADSLFGYTF. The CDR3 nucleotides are TGTGCCAGCAGCTCCGCAGACAGCCTCTTTGGCTACACCTTC.

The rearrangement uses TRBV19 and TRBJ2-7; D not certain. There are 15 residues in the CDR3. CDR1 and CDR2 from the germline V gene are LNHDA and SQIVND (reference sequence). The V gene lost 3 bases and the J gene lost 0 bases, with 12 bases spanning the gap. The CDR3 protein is CASSIGYKSSYEQYF. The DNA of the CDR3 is TGTGCCAGTAGTATTGGGTACAAGAGCTCCTACGAGCAGTACTTC.

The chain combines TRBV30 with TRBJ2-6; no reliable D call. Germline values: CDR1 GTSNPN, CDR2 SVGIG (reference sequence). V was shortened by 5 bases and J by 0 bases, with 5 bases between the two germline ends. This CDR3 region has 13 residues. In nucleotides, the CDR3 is TGTGCCTGGTTTGGCTCTGGGGCCAACGTCCTGACTTTC. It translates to CAWFGSGANVLTF.

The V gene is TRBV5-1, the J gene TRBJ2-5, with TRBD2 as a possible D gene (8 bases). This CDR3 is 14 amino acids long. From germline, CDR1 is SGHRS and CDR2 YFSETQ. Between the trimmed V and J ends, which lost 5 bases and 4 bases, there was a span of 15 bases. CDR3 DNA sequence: TGCGCCAGCAGGACAGGGACTAGTGTAGAGACCCAGTACTTC. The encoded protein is CASRTGTSVETQYF.

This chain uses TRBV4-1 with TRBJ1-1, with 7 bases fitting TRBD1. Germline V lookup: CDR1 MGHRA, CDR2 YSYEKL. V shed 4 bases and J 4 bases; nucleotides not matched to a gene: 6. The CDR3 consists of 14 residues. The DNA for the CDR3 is TGCGCCAGCAGCCCAACGGACAGGCGCACTGAAGCTTTCTTT. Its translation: CASSPTDRRTEAFF.

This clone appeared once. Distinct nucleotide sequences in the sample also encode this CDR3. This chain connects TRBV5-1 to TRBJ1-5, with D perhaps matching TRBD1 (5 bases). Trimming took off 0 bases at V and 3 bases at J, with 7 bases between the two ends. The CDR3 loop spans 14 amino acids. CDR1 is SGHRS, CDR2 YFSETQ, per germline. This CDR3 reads CASSLGGINQPQHF. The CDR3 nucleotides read TGCGCCAGCAGCTTGGGGGGGATCAATCAGCCCCAGCATTTT.

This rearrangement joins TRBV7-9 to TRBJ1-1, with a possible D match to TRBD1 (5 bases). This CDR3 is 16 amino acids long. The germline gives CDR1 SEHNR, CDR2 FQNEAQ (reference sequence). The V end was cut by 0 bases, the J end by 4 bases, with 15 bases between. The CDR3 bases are TGTGCCAGCAGCTTAGCCCGGGCCAGGGCCGTCACTGAAGCTTTCTTT. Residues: CASSLARARAVTEAFF.

As DNA, the CDR3 is TGTGCCAGCAGCTTAAGTGGGACAGGGGTTACCGGGGAGCTGTTTTTT. As protein: CASSLSGTGVTGELFF. The rearrangement joins TRBV7-9 to TRBJ2-2; 10 nucleotides align to TRBD1. CDR1 is SEHNR and CDR2 is FQNEAQ in the germline V gene (reference sequence). The CDR3 covers 16 residues. The trim removed 2 bases at V and 5 bases at J, leaving 5 bases unmatched.

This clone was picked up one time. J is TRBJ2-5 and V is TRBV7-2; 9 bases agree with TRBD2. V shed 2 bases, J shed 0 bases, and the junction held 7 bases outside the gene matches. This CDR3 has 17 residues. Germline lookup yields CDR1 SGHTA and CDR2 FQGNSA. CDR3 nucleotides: TGTGCCAGCAGCTTAAGGCCAGCGGGGGGTAACCAAGAGACCCAGTACTTC. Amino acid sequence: CASSLRPAGGNQETQYF.

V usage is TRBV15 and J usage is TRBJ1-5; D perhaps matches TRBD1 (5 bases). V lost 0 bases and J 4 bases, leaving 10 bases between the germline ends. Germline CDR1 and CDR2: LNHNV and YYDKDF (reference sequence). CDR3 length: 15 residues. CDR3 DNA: TGTGCCACCAGCAGAGACAGGGATTGGAATCAGCCCCAGCATTTT. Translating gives CATSRDRDWNQPQHF.

In DNA form, the CDR3 reads TGTGCCAGCAGCTTTTTAAGTTCGGGACAGGGAGACTACGAGCAGTACTTC. Translated: CASSFLSSGQGDYEQYF. The rearrangement joins TRBV5-8 to TRBJ2-7; TRBD1 aligns across 9 bases. The germline V gene encodes CDR1 SGHTS and CDR2 YDEGEE. The length of the CDR3 is 17 residues. V shed 2 bases, J shed 3 bases, and the junction held 12 bases outside the gene matches.

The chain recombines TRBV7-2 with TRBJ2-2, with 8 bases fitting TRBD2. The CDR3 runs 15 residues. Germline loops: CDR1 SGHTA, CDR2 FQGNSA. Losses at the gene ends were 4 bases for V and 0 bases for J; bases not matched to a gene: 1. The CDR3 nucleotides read TGTGCCAGCAGCTCGGGACTAGCGAACACCGGGGAGCTGTTTTTT. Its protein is CASSSGLANTGELFF.

The CDR3 loop reads CASSLVNFRVVRHEQYF. CDR3 DNA: TGTGCCAGCAGCCTTGTCAATTTCAGGGTAGTTCGCCACGAGCAGTACTTC. V usage is TRBV28 and J usage is TRBJ2-7, with D perhaps TRBD1 (5 bases). Trimming shortened V by 6 bases and J by 5 bases, and 26 bases separated the two germline ends. The CDR3 totals 17 residues. The germline V gene has CDR1 MDHEN and CDR2 SYDVKM.

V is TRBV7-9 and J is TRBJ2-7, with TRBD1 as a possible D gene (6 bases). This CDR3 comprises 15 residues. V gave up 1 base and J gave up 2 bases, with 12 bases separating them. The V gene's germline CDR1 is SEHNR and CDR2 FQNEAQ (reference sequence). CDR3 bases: TGTGCCAGCAGCTTAGGGACCACAGGGCCCTACGAGCAGTACTTC. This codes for CASSLGTTGPYEQYF.

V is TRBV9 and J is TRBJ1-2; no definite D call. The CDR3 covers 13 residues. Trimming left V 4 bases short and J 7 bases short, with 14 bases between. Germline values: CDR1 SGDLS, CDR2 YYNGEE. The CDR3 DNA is TGTGCCAGCAGCCTCCTGGACGGTGGTGGCTACACCTTC. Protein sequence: CASSLLDGGGYTF. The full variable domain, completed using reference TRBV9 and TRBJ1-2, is DSGVTQTPKHLITATGQRVTLRCSPRSGDLSVYWYQQSLDQGLQFLIQYYNGEERAKGNILERFSAQQFPDLHSELNLSSLELGDSALYFCASSLLDGGGYTFGSGTRLTVV.

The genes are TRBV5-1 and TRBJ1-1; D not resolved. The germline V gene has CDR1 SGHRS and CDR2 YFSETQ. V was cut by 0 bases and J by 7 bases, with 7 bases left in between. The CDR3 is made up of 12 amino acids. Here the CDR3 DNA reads TGCGCCAGCAGCTTGGATGGTCATGAAGCTTTCTTT. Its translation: CASSLDGHEAFF.

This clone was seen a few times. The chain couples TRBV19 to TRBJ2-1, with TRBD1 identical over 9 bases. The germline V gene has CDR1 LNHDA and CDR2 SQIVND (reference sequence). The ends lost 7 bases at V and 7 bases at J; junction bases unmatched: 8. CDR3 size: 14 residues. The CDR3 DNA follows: TGTGCCAGTAAGAGGACAGGGGAAAGGAATGAGCAGTTCTTC. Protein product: CASKRTGERNEQFF.

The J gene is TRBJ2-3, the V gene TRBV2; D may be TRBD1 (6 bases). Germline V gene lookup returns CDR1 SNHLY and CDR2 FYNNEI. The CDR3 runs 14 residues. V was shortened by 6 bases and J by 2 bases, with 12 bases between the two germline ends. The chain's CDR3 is CASRDRSFTDTQYF. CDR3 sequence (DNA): TGTGCCAGCAGAGACAGGTCTTTCACAGATACGCAGTATTTT.

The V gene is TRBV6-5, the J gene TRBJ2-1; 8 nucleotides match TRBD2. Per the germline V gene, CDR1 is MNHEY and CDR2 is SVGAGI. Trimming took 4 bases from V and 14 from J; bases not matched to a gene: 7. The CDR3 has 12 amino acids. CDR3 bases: TGTGCCAGCAGTTTCCGAGCGGGAGAAAAGTTCTTC. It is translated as CASSFRAGEKFF.

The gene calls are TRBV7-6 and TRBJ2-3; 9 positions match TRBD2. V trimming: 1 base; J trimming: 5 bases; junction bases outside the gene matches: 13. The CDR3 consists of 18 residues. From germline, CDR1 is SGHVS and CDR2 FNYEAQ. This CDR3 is CASSLVGIGGRAQDTQYF. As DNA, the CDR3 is TGTGCCAGCAGCTTAGTCGGAATAGGCGGGAGGGCCCAAGATACGCAGTATTTT.

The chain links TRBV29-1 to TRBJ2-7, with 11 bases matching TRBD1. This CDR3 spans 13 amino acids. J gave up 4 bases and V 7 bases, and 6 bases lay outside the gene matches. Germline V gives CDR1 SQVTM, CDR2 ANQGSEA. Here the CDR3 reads CSALRDRGYEQYF. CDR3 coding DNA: TGCAGCGCCCTCCGGGACAGGGGGTACGAGCAGTACTTC.

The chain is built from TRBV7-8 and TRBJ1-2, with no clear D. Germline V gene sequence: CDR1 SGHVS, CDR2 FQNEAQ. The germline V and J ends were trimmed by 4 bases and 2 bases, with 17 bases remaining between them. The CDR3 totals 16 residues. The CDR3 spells CASSSSRRIRNYGYTF. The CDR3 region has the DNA TGTGCCAGCAGCTCGTCACGACGGATCCGAAACTATGGCTACACCTTC.

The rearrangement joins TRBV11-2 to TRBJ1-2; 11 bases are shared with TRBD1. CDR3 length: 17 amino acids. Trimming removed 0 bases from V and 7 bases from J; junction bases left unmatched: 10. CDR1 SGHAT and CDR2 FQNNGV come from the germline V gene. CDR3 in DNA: TGTGCCAGCAGCTTAGATTGGGACAGGGGGAGAATGAGTGGCTACACCTTC. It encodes CASSLDWDRGRMSGYTF.